This T cell receptor (beta chain) was documented in a study of regulatory T cells in long-lasting Graves disease. Broader study findings: Few sampled subjects may have lowered accuracy.

CDR3 regions were amplified by Arm-PCR using iRepertoire HTBI primers to build TCR beta libraries. One entry per CDR3 protein, called by TCRdb with MiXCR from the multiplex PCR reads. Among roughly 470,000 distinct CDR3 sequences listed, less than 25% were seen once. Note on this clonotype: Antigen specificity is unknown.

The CDR3 has 14 amino acids. With V trimmed by 5 bases and J by 0 bases, 2 bases remained unmatched. Regarding time point: persistent/refractory GD, antithyroid drugs over 5 years with positive TRAb. The TCR library was prepared using RNA isolated from PBMCs. The V and J genes are TRBV12-3 or TRBV12-4 and TRBJ2-3; 7 bases are shared with TRBD1. The source material was peripheral blood mononuclear cells (PBMCs), sampled when the disease was refractory, from a patient treated with antithyroid drugs. The receptor comes from a female donor with Graves disease. The CDR3 region is CASSPGQSTDTQYF. The DNA of the CDR3 is TGTGCCAGCAGTCCGGGACAGAGCACAGATACGCAGTATTTT.